Listed here are 14 T cell receptor beta chains from one sample, sequenced in a study of blood T cell repertoires in COVID-19. Clones were sequenced by immunoSEQ multiplex PCR, and TCRdb holds only the in-frame ones, with some missing. Altogether about 66,000 clones are present, roughly 86% being singletons, with the ten largest covering approximately 1.3%. Sample: peripheral blood. The receptors were sampled from a man between 60 and 75 years old with acute or convalescent COVID-19.

The chain recombines TRBV19 with TRBJ2-4, with a tentative D call TRBD2 (6 bases). CDR1 is LNHDA, CDR2 SQIVND, per germline (reference sequence). V shed 7 bases and J shed 4 bases, with 20 bases lying between them. CDR3 length equals 16 residues. The CDR3 nucleotides are TGTGCCAGTATGGAGGGTAGCGGAGCCCCTAAAAACATTCAGTACTTC. This encodes CASMEGSGAPKNIQYF. The variable domain in full, completed from reference TRBV19 and TRBJ2-4, reads DGGITQSPKYLFRKEGQNVTLSCEQNLNHDAMYWYRQDPGQGLRLIYYSQIVNDFQKGDIAEGYSVSREKKESFPLTVTSAQKNPTAFYLCASMEGSGAPKNIQYFGAGTRLSVL.

This clone was counted between two and nine times. The chain couples TRBV2 to TRBJ1-5; tentatively, D is TRBD1 (5 bases). The CDR3 is 17 residues long. Germline V lookup: CDR1 SNHLY, CDR2 FYNNEI. V was trimmed by 2 bases and J by 3 bases, leaving 17 bases between them. DNA of the CDR3: TGTGCCAGCAGTGAACTCTCATGGAGGGGTTTCAATCAGCCCCAGCATTTT. It yields the protein CASSELSWRGFNQPQHF.

The gene calls are TRBV19 and TRBJ1-2; D perhaps matches TRBD1 (5 bases). The V end was cut by 3 bases, the J end by 8 bases, with 19 bases between. This CDR3 region has 15 residues. Per germline, CDR1 LNHDA and CDR2 SQIVND (reference sequence). CDR3 loop: CASSIGFGAVQGYTF. The CDR3 region has the DNA TGTGCCAGTAGTATCGGTTTTGGGGCAGTTCAAGGCTACACCTTC.

The V call is TRBV14, the J call TRBJ2-7; 9 bases are a match to TRBD1. The CDR3 is 16 residues long. The ends lost 3 bases at V and 7 bases at J; junction bases unmatched: 13. Germline assignment: CDR1 SGHDN and CDR2 FVKESK. CDR3 in amino acids: CASSQRGQGRLREQYF. For the CDR3, the DNA is TGTGCCAGCAGCCAGCGTGGACAGGGGAGACTTCGGGAGCAGTACTTC.

With regard to this clone: A much larger clone lies a single base off, so this may be a read error. This rearrangement joins TRBV2 to TRBJ1-5; D uncertain. This CDR3 contains 17 residues. Germline V gene sequence: CDR1 SNHLY, CDR2 FYNNEI. The CDR3 sequence: CVSSEYLVRAPGSPQHF. The DNA of the CDR3 is TGTGTCAGCAGTGAATATTTAGTGAGGGCCCCCGGCTCGCCCCAGCATTTT.

The chain uses TRBV29-1 and TRBJ2-2; tentatively, D is TRBD2 (5 bases). CDR1 and CDR2 from the germline V gene are SQVTM and ANQGSEA. This CDR3 is built from 15 residues. Trimming stripped 2 bases from V and 2 bases from J, with 12 bases between. The CDR3 nucleotides read TGCAGCGTTGAATGGACTCCCGGTAACACCGGGGAGCTGTTTTTT. Amino acid sequence: CSVEWTPGNTGELFF.

The rearrangement links TRBV3-1 (or the pseudogene TRBV3-2) to TRBJ2-7; D may be TRBD2 (5 bases). CDR1 is LGHDT, CDR2 YNNKEL, per germline (reference sequence). The CDR3 has 13 residues. Deletions cut 4 bases from V and 0 bases from J, with 7 bases between. For the CDR3, the DNA is TGTGCCAGCAGCCGCGGGTCCTCCTACGAGCAGTACTTC. Encoded protein: CASSRGSSYEQYF.

The CDR3 DNA follows: TGTGCCAGCAGCTTAACAGGGGGCTACACTGAAGCTTTCTTT. This codes for CASSLTGGYTEAFF. The chain combines TRBV11-1 with TRBJ1-1, with 9 bases identical to TRBD1. V lost 2 bases to trimming and J lost 3 bases; unmatched junction nucleotides: 1. Germline V gene data show CDR1 as SGHAT and CDR2 as FQDESV (reference sequence). The CDR3 covers 14 residues.

This clone was seen a single time. The gene calls are TRBV5-1 and TRBJ1-4; D gene uncertain. Germline values: CDR1 SGHRS, CDR2 YFSETQ. V was pared by 0 bases and J by 6 bases, with 9 bases between. The length of the CDR3 is 14 residues. The CDR3 protein is CASSLDPGYEKLFF. CDR3 bases: TGCGCCAGCAGCTTGGACCCGGGATATGAAAAACTGTTTTTT.

This chain joins TRBV10-1 and TRBJ2-3, with 12 bases that match TRBD1. The CDR3 is 16 residues long. Germline V CDR1 and CDR2: WNHNN, SYGVQD (reference sequence). Unmatched junction bases numbered 9, after V lost 6 bases and J lost 5 bases. The CDR3 coding sequence is TGCGCCAGCAGGTATCGGGACAGGGGGCAGATAGATACGCAGTATTTT. Protein: CASRYRDRGQIDTQYF.

The chain recombines TRBV7-9 with TRBJ2-7; TRBD2 matches 11 bases. V shed 7 bases, J shed 0 bases, and the junction held 5 bases outside the gene matches. The CDR3 totals 15 residues. Germline assignment: CDR1 SEHNR and CDR2 FQNEAQ (reference sequence). CDR3 in amino acids: CASKSSGGSSYEQYF. The DNA of the CDR3 is TGTGCCAGCAAGTCTAGCGGGGGGTCCTCCTACGAGCAGTACTTC.

V and J are TRBV6-5 and TRBJ1-1, with 8 nucleotides matching TRBD1. CDR1 and CDR2 from the germline V gene are MNHEY and SVGAGI. The CDR3 runs to 14 residues. Trimming cost V 7 bases and J 1 base; bases outside gene matches: 5. The CDR3 loop is CASTRQGTNTEAFF. The CDR3, as DNA: TGTGCCAGCACTCGACAGGGGACGAACACTGAAGCTTTCTTT.

This chain uses TRBV5-1 with TRBJ2-4; a possible D gene is TRBD1 (7 bases). The V and J ends lost 4 bases and 0 bases respectively, with 20 bases between them. Germline V gene sequence: CDR1 SGHRS, CDR2 YFSETQ. The CDR3 runs 18 residues. The DNA for the CDR3 is TGCGCCAGCAGCCGCGGGACAGTAGGACCACTAGCCAAAAACATTCAGTACTTC. Protein sequence: CASSRGTVGPLAKNIQYF.

The V and J genes are TRBV13 and TRBJ2-1; no firm D call. The V and J ends lost 5 bases and 9 bases respectively, with 11 bases between them. The germline V gene encodes CDR1 PRHDT and CDR2 FYEKMQ (reference sequence). The CDR3 runs to 12 residues. The CDR3 bases are TGTGCCAGCAGCGGAGCCCCCGGTGAGCAGTTCTTC. It yields the protein CASSGAPGEQFF.